This is a list of T cell receptor beta chains from one sample in a study of cytomegalovirus exposure and HLA in healthy donors. Assay used: immunoSEQ multiplex PCR; TCRdb lists only in-frame clones, some missing. Among around 150,000 clones listed, about 79% were seen once. Sequenced material: PBMCs. Every receptor here comes from a woman between 25 and 40 years old in good health and CMV-seronegative. Each CDR3 is given with its conserved first and last residue. A D gene is named only where the DNA matches it firmly. Clone size is not always given. Where it is, it says once, few, many or a class for expanded clones.

j_call v_call clone_size d_call cdr3_aa cdr3_nt
TRBJ1-1 TRBV9 NA NA CASSSTGLRERETEAFF TGTGCCAGCAGTTCTACAGGGTTAAGAGAGAGAGAGACTGAAGCTTTCTTT
TRBJ1-1 TRBV19 NA NA CASSFGTVNTEAFF TGTGCCAGTAGTTTCGGGACTGTGAACACTGAAGCTTTCTTT
TRBJ2-2 TRBV7-3 NA NA CASSLNLAGELFF TGTGCCAGCAGCTTGAACCTAGCCGGGGAGCTGTTTTTT
TRBJ2-5 TRBV5-1 NA TRBD1 CASSPGGTGETQYF TGCGCCAGCAGCCCCGGCGGGACAGGAGAGACCCAGTACTTC
TRBJ2-7 TRBV6-1 NA TRBD2 CATTLLAGGGHEQYF TGTGCCACGACCCTACTAGCGGGGGGCGGCCACGAGCAGTACTTC
TRBJ1-2 TRBV29-1 few TRBD1 CSVWGQGNNYGYTF TGCAGCGTTTGGGGACAGGGGAATAACTATGGCTACACCTTC
TRBJ1-3 TRBV28 NA NA CASSPRQAGNTIYF TGTGCCAGCAGCCCCCGACAGGCTGGAAACACCATATATTTT
TRBJ1-5 TRBV27 NA TRBD1 CASSLGTGYQPQHF TGTGCCAGCAGTTTAGGGACAGGGTACCAGCCCCAGCATTTT
TRBJ1-2 TRBV29-1 NA NA CSVEDAATYGYTF TGCAGCGTTGAAGATGCGGCTACCTATGGCTACACCTTC
TRBJ1-5 TRBV2 NA NA CASSDGLNHQPQHF TGTGCCAGCAGTGACGGTCTAAATCATCAGCCCCAGCATTTT
TRBJ1-1 TRBV14 NA NA CASSPNWNTEAFF TGTGCCAGCAGCCCTAACTGGAACACTGAAGCTTTCTTT
TRBJ2-7 TRBV7-9 NA TRBD1 CASSLLDRGQERRYEQYF TGTGCCAGCAGCCTCCTAGACAGGGGGCAAGAAAGGAGGTACGAGCAGTACTTC
TRBJ2-5 TRBV27 few NA CASSRAGETQYF TGTGCCAGCAGCCGTGCCGGAGAGACCCAGTACTTC
TRBJ2-3 TRBV6-1 NA NA CASRDRTGTDTQYF TGTGCCAGCAGAGACAGGACGGGCACAGATACGCAGTATTTT
TRBJ2-7 TRBV13 once TRBD1 CASSSRQGFAYEQYF TGTGCCAGCAGCTCCCGACAGGGGTTTGCCTACGAGCAGTACTTC
TRBJ2-5 TRBV7-9 NA TRBD1 CASSPGQGNFRETQYF TGTGCCAGCAGCCCGGGACAGGGGAATTTTCGGGAGACCCAGTACTTC
TRBJ2-7 TRBV5-5 NA TRBD1 CASTYNRDRASYEQYF TGTGCCAGCACCTACAACCGGGACAGGGCGTCCTACGAGCAGTACTTC
TRBJ2-2 TRBV6-5 few NA CASSSLLSGELFF TGTGCCAGCAGTTCCCTTCTATCCGGGGAGCTGTTTTTT
TRBJ2-3 TRBV18 few TRBD1 CASSPGDRGDTQYF TGTGCCAGCTCACCCGGGGACAGGGGAGATACGCAGTATTTT
TRBJ2-7 TRBV7-2 NA TRBD2 CASSLAWAGVHEQYF TGTGCCAGCAGCTTAGCGTGGGCGGGGGTCCACGAGCAGTACTTC
TRBJ2-7 TRBV23-1 NA NA CASSQLEQYF TGCGCCAGCAGTCAATTAGAGCAGTACTTC
TRBJ2-3 TRBV14 NA TRBD1 CASSPEGQLRTDTQYF TGTGCCAGCAGCCCTGAGGGACAGTTACGAACAGATACGCAGTATTTT
TRBJ2-3 TRBV5-4 NA NA CASSLWSGGIGTQYF TGTGCCAGCAGCTTGTGGTCTGGGGGGATCGGTACCCAGTATTTT
TRBJ1-1 TRBV5-1 few TRBD1 CASSFSTGTTEAFF TGCGCCAGCAGCTTCTCGACAGGGACCACTGAAGCTTTCTTT
TRBJ2-7 TRBV2 NA NA CASSRAQGWEQYF TGTGCCAGCAGTCGGGCACAGGGATGGGAGCAGTACTTC
TRBJ1-4 TRBV7-2 NA NA CASSQGGGGNEKLFF TGTGCCAGCAGCCAAGGTGGGGGGGGGAATGAAAAACTGTTTTTT
TRBJ1-1 TRBV7-9 NA NA CASSRQAGLNTGAFF TGTGCCAGCAGCCGACAGGCGGGTCTGAACACTGGAGCTTTCTTT
TRBJ1-1 TRBV5-1 NA NA CASSLARGGTEAFF TGCGCCAGCAGCTTGGCCAGGGGTGGGACTGAAGCTTTCTTT
TRBJ1-5 TRBV5-6 NA NA CASSSTLGQPQHF TGTGCCAGCAGCTCAACTTTGGGCCAGCCCCAGCATTTT
TRBJ2-7 TRBV6-5 NA TRBD1 CASSTTGTGSYEQYF TGTGCCAGCAGTACCACCGGGACAGGGTCCTACGAGCAGTACTTC
TRBJ2-2 TRBV19 NA TRBD1 CASSIGQGPRKRELFF TGTGCCAGTAGTATAGGACAGGGCCCCCGTAAACGGGAGCTGTTTTTT
TRBJ1-1 TRBV29-1 NA TRBD1 CSCWRQGATEAFF TGCAGCTGTTGGAGGCAGGGGGCCACTGAAGCTTTCTTT
TRBJ2-4 TRBV4-2 NA NA CASTQQGPGIQYF TGTGCCAGCACCCAGCAGGGTCCGGGCATTCAGTACTTC
TRBJ2-7 TRBV28 NA TRBD1 CASSALDRAYTYEQYF TGTGCCAGCAGTGCCCTGGACAGGGCCTATACCTACGAGCAGTACTTC
TRBJ1-1 TRBV13 NA NA CASSPWGQLLNTEAFF TGTGCCAGCAGCCCCTGGGGCCAGCTCCTGAACACTGAAGCTTTCTTT
TRBJ2-1 TRBV14 NA NA CASSGETYNEQFF TGTGCCAGCAGCGGTGAGACCTACAATGAGCAGTTCTTC